These T cell receptor beta chains were read from a single sample in a study of OX40 agonist ivuxolimab in advanced cancers. TCRdb keeps only in-frame clones here, not all; method: immunoSEQ multiplex PCR. The sample includes roughly 100,000 clones, over 75% seen only once; the top ten take roughly 3.8%. The sample consisted of CD4+ or CD8+ T cells sorted from blood, taken in a trial of the OX40 agonist ivuxolimab. The receptors here all came from an adult with an advanced solid tumor such as melanoma, head and neck, liver or kidney cancer. Each CDR3 is given with its conserved first and last residue. D genes are given only for firm matches. Rows give clone size only sometimes, using once, few, many, or a class for an expanded clone.

D	V	size	J	CDR3	DNA
-	TRBV7-8	-	TRBJ2-2	CASSLAVVGDTGELFF	TGTGCCAGCAGCTTAGCGGTGGTAGGGGACACCGGGGAGCTGTTTTTT
TRBD2	TRBV5-4	-	TRBJ2-2	CASSSRASGDTGELFF	TGTGCCAGCAGCTCCCGGGCTAGCGGAGACACCGGGGAGCTGTTTTTT
TRBD1	TRBV7-3	-	TRBJ2-7	CASSFAPQGEQYF	TGTGCCAGCAGCTTTGCTCCACAGGGGGAGCAGTACTTC
TRBD1	TRBV5-4	-	TRBJ2-7	CASSPGTDPYEQYF	TGTGCCAGCAGCCCTGGGACAGATCCCTACGAGCAGTACTTC
TRBD1	TRBV5-1	few	TRBJ2-5	CASSPGQDGETQYF	TGCGCCAGCAGCCCGGGACAGGACGGAGAGACCCAGTACTTC
TRBD1	TRBV29-1	-	TRBJ2-5	CSVSRRTGSKIQETQYF	TGCAGCGTATCCCGGAGGACAGGGTCCAAAATCCAAGAGACCCAGTACTTC
TRBD2	TRBV2	-	TRBJ2-5	CASRSGLAAGSETQYF	TGTGCCAGCAGATCGGGACTAGCGGCAGGGTCGGAGACCCAGTACTTC
-	TRBV4-2	once	TRBJ1-2	CASSQDPGTATNYGYTF	TGTGCCAGCAGCCAGGACCCGGGAACAGCCACTAACTATGGCTACACCTTC
TRBD1	TRBV7-9	-	TRBJ1-5	CASSLGQGSYNQPQHF	TGTGCCAGCAGCTTGGGACAGGGGTCTTACAATCAGCCCCAGCATTTT
TRBD1	TRBV4-3	few	TRBJ1-2	CASSQTTGYYGYTF	TGCGCCAGCAGCCAAACGACAGGGTACTATGGCTACACCTTC
-	TRBV9	-	TRBJ2-1	CASSVAADLKINNEQFF	TGTGCCAGCAGCGTAGCGGCAGATTTAAAGATAAACAATGAGCAGTTCTTC
TRBD1	TRBV7-9	-	TRBJ2-5	CASSKGQGVVETQYF	TGTGCCAGCAGCAAGGGACAGGGGGTTGTAGAGACCCAGTACTTC
-	TRBV14	-	TRBJ2-7	CASSRRQNSYEQYF	TGTGCCAGCAGCCGTCGACAGAACTCCTACGAGCAGTACTTC
-	TRBV16	-	TRBJ1-1	CASSQVVIWGPEAFF	TGTGCCAGCAGCCAAGTTGTAATTTGGGGCCCTGAAGCTTTCTTT
TRBD2	TRBV5-4	-	TRBJ2-3	CASSFGTSGRADTQYF	TGTGCCAGCAGCTTCGGGACTAGCGGGAGGGCAGATACGCAGTATTTT
-	TRBV7-8	-	TRBJ1-5	CASSLARWAINQPQHF	TGTGCCAGCAGCTTAGCGAGGTGGGCCATAAATCAGCCCCAGCATTTT
-	TRBV7-3	-	TRBJ2-3	CASSLNGDDTQYF	TGTGCCAGCAGCTTAAACGGGGACGATACGCAGTATTTT
-	TRBV28	few	TRBJ1-5	CASSVQGFNNQPQHF	TGTGCCAGCAGTGTACAGGGCTTCAACAATCAGCCCCAGCATTTT